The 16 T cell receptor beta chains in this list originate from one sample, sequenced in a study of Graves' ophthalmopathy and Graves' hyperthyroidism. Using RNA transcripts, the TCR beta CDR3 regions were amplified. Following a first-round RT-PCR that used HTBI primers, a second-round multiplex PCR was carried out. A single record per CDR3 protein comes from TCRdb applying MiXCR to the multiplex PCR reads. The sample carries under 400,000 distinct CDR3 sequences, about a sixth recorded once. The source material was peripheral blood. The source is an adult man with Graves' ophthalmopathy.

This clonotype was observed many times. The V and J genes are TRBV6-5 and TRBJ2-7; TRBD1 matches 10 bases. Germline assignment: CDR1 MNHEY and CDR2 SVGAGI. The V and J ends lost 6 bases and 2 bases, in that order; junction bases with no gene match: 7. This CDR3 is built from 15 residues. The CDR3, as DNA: TGTGCCAGCAGAAACTCGGGACAGGGGCCCTACGAGCAGTACTTC. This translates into CASRNSGQGPYEQYF.

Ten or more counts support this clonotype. CDR3 amino acids: CASSIGDRGYEQYF. CDR3 nucleotides: TGTGCCAGTAGTATAGGCGACAGGGGTTACGAGCAGTACTTC. J is TRBJ2-7 and V is TRBV19; 8 positions agree with TRBD1. Germline CDR1 is LNHDA and CDR2 is SQIVND (reference sequence). CDR3 length: 14 amino acids. V shed 1 base, J shed 4 bases, and the junction held 3 bases outside the gene matches.

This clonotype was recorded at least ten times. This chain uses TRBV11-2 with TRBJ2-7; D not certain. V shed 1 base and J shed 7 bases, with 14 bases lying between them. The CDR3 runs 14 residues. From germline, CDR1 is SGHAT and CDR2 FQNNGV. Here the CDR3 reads CASSLVVGFGEQYF. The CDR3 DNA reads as TGTGCCAGCAGCTTAGTGGTCGGGTTTGGGGAGCAGTACTTC.

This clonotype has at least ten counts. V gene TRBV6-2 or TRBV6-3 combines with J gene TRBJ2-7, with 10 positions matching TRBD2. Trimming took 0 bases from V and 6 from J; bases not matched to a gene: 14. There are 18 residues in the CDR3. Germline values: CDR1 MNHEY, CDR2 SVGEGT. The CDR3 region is CASSYSTRDLAGVLEQYF. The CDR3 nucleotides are TGTGCCAGCAGTTACTCGACTCGTGATCTAGCGGGAGTACTCGAGCAGTACTTC.

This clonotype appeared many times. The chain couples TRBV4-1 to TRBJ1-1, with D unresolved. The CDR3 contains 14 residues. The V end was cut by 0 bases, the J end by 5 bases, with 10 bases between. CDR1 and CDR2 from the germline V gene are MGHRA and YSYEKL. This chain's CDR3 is CASSQEISGTEAFF. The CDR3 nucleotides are TGCGCCAGCAGCCAAGAAATTTCGGGGACTGAAGCTTTCTTT.

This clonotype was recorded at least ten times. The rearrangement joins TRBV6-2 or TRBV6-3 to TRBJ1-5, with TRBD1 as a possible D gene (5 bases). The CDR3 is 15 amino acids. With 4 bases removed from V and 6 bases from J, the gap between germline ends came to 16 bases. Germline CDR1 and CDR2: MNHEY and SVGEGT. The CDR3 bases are TGTGCCAGCAGTTTGGACGGGAACGGGGGTCAGCCCCAGCATTTT. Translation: CASSLDGNGGQPQHF.

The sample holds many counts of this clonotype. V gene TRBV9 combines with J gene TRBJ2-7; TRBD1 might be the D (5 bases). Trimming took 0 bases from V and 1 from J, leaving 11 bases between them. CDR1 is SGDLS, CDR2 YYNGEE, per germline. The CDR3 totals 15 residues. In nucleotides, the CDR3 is TGTGCCAGCAGCGTAGCTCCAGGGTTGTCCTACGAGCAGTACTTC. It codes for CASSVAPGLSYEQYF.

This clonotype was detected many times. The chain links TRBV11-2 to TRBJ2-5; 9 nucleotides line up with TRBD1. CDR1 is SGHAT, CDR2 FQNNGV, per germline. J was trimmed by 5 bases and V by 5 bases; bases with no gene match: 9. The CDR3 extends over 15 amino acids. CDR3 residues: CASSPTGGRGETQYF. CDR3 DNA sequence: TGTGCCAGCAGCCCAACAGGGGGCCGGGGGGAGACCCAGTACTTC.

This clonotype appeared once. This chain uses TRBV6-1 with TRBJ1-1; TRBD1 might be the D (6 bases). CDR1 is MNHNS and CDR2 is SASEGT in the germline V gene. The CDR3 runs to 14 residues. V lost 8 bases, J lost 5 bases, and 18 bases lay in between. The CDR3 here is CASVGGGLWTEAFF. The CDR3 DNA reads TGTGCCAGCGTCGGGGGGGGCTTGTGGACTGAAGCTTTCTTT.

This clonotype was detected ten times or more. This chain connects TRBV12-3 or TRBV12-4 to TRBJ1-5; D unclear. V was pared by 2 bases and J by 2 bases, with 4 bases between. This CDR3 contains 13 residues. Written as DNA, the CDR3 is TGTGCCAGCAGTTTAAGGCGCAATCAGCCCCAGCATTTT. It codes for CASSLRRNQPQHF.

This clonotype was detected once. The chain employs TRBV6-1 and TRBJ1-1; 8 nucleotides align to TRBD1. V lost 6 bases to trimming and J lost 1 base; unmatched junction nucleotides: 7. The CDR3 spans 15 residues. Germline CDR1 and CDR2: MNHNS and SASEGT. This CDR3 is CASRTTGAPNTEAFF. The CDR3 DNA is TGTGCCAGCAGAACGACAGGGGCGCCGAACACTGAAGCTTTCTTT.

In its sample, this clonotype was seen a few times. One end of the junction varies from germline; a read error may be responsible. CDR3 DNA sequence: TGCAGTGCCACGGCCAGGGGGTTCGGTGGCTACATCTTC. The encoded protein is CSATARGFGGYIF. The chain combines TRBV20-1 with TRBJ1-2, with 7 nucleotides matching TRBD1. CDR3 length: 13 residues. CDR1 is DFQATT and CDR2 is SNEGSKA in the germline V gene (reference sequence).

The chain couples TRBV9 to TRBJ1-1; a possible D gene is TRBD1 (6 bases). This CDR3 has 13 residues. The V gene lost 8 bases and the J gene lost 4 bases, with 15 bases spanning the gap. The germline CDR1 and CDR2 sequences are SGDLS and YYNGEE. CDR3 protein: CASQGTSGTEAFF. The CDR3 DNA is TGTGCCAGTCAGGGGACGTCGGGCACTGAAGCTTTCTTT.

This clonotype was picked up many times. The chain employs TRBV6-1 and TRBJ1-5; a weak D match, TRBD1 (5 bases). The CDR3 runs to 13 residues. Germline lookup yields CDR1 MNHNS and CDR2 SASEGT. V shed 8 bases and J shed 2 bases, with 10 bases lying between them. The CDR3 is CASGRVRNQPQHF. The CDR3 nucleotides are TGTGCCAGCGGCAGGGTACGCAATCAGCCCCAGCATTTT.

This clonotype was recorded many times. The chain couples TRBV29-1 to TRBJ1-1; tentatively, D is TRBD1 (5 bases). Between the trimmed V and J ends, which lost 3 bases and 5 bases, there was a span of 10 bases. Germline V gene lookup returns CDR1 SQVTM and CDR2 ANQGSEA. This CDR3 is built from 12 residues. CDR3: CSVEQGGTEAFF. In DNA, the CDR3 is TGCAGCGTTGAGCAGGGTGGAACTGAAGCTTTCTTT.

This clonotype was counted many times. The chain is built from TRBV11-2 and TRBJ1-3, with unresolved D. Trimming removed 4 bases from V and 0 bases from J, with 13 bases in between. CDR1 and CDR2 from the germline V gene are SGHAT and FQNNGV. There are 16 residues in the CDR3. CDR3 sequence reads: CASSSFRVPSGNTIYF. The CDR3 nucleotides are TGTGCCAGCAGCTCGTTTAGGGTTCCCTCTGGAAACACCATATATTTT.